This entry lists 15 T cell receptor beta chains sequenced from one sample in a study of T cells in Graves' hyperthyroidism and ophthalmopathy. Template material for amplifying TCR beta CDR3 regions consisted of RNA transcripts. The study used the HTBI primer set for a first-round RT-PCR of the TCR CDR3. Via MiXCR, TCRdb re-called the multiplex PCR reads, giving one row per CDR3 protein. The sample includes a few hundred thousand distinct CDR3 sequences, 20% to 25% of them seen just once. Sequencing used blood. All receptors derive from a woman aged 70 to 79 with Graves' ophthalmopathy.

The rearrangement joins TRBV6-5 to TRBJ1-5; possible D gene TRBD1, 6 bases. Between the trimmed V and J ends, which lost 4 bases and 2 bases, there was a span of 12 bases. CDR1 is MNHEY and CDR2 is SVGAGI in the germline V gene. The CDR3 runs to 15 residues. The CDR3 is CASSSSGVGNQPQHF. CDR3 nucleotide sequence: TGTGCCAGCAGTTCCTCAGGGGTGGGCAATCAGCCCCAGCATTTT.

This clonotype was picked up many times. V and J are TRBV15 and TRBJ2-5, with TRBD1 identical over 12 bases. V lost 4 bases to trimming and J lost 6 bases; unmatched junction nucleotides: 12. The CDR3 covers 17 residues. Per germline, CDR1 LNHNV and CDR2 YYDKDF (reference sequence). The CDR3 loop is CATSTPGQGAAGQTQYF. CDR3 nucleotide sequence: TGTGCCACCAGCACCCCGGGACAGGGGGCGGCCGGACAGACCCAGTACTTC.

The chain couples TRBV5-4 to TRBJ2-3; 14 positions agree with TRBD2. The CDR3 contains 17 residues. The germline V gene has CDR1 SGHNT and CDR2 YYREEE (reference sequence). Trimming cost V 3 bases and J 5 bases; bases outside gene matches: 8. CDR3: CASSSYRLAGGIDTQYF. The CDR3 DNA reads TGTGCCAGCAGCTCTTACCGACTAGCGGGAGGGATAGATACGCAGTATTTT.

CDR3 in amino acids: CSARDQRSYGYTF. DNA of the CDR3: TGCAGTGCTAGAGATCAACGGTCCTATGGCTACACCTTC. The chain joins TRBV20-1 to TRBJ1-2; D remains ambiguous. V shed 0 bases and J shed 4 bases, with 9 bases lying between them. The CDR3 runs 13 residues. Germline CDR1 DFQATT, CDR2 SNEGSKA (reference sequence).

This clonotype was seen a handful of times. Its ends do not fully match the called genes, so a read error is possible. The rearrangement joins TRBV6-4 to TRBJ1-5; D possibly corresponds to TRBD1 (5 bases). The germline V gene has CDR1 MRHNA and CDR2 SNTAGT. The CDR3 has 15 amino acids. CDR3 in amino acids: CASREQGGTNQPQHF. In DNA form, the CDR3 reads TGTGCCAGCAGAGAGCAGGGAGGTACCAATCAGCCTCAGCATTTT.

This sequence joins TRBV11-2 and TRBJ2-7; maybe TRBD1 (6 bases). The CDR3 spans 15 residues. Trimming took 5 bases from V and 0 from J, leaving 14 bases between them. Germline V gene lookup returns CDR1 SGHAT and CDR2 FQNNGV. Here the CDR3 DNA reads TGTGCCAGCAGCCGAGGGGGAGCAAGCTCCTACGAGCAGTACTTC. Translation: CASSRGGASSYEQYF.

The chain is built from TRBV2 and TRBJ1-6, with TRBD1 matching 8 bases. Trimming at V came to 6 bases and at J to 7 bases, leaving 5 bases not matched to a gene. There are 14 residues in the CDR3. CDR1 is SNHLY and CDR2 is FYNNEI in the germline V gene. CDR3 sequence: CASRPDRVNSPLHF. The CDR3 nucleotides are TGTGCCAGCAGACCGGACAGGGTCAATTCACCCCTCCACTTT. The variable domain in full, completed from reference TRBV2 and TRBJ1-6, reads EPEVTQTPSHQVTQMGQEVILRCVPISNHLYFYWYRQILGQKVEFLVSFYNNEISEKSEIFDDQFSVERPDGSNFTLKIRSTKLEDSAMYFCASRPDRVNSPLHFGNGTRLTVT.

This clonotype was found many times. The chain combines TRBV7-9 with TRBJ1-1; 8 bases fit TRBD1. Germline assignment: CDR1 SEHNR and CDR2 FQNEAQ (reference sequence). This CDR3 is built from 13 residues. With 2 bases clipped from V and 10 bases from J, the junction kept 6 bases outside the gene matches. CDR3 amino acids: CASSLSGGRGAFF. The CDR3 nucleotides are TGTGCCAGCAGCTTATCAGGGGGCCGGGGAGCTTTCTTT.

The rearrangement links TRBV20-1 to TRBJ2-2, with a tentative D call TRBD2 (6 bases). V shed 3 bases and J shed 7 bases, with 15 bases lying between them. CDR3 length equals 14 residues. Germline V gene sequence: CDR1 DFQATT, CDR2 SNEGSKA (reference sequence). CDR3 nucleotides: TGCAGTGCTAGCCCGAGACTAGAAGTCGGGGAGCTGTTTTTT. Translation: CSASPRLEVGELFF.

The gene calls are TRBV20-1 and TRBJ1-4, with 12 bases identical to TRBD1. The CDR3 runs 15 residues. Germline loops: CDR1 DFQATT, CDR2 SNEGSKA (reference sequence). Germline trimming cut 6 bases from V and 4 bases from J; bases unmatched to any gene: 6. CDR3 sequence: CSARDRGRNNEKLFF. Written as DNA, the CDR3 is TGCAGTGCCAGGGACAGGGGGCGGAATAATGAAAAACTGTTTTTT.

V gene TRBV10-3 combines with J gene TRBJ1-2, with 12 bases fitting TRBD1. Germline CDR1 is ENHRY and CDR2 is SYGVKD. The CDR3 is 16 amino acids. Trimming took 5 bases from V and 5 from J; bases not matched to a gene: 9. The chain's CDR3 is CAISSRRGQGAYGYTF. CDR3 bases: TGTGCCATCAGTAGTAGAAGGGGACAGGGGGCGTATGGCTACACCTTC.

CDR3 sequence: CAISENLWTGELFF. DNA for the CDR3: TGTGCCATCAGTGAGAATTTATGGACCGGGGAGCTGTTTTTT. This rearrangement joins TRBV10-3 to TRBJ2-2, with D unclear. CDR1 and CDR2 from the germline V gene are ENHRY and SYGVKD. Trimming shortened V by 2 bases and J by 5 bases, and 9 bases separated the two germline ends. The CDR3 loop spans 14 amino acids.

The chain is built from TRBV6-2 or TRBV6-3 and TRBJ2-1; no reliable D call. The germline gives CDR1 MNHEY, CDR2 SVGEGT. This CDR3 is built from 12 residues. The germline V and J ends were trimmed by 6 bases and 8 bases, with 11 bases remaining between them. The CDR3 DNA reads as TGTGCCAGCAGGATAGCCGGCGATGAGCAGTTCTTC. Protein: CASRIAGDEQFF.

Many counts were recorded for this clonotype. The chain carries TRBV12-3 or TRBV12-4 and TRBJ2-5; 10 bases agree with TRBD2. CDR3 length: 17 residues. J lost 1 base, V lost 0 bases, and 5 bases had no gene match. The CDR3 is CASSLAASGSPQETQYF. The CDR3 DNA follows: TGTGCCAGCAGTTTAGCCGCTAGCGGGAGTCCCCAAGAGACCCAGTACTTC.

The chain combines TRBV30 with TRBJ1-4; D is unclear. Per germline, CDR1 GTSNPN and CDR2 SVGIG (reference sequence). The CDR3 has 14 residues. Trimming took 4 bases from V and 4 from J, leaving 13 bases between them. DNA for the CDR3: TGTGCCTGGAACTGGGCAGCGGGTAATGAAAAACTGTTTTTT. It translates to CAWNWAAGNEKLFF.